This T cell receptor (beta chain) was sequenced in a study of cytomegalovirus exposure and HLA in healthy donors. PCR employed 60 Vbeta and 13 Jbeta primers. Sequencing was performed with immunoSEQ multiplex PCR; in TCRdb, only in-frame clones are kept and a portion is missing. The table includes around 150,000 clones, about 80% detected once. The sample holds a few counts of this clone. This CDR3 is 15 amino acids long. Germline CDR1 and CDR2: SGHTA and FQGNSA. Trimming removed 1 base at V and 4 bases at J, with 11 bases between. The chain couples TRBV7-2 to TRBJ1-5; D is unclear. The sample taken for sequencing was PBMCs. The clonotype originates from a man in his thirties or forties in good health and CMV-seronegative. This CDR3 is CASSLEAGRNQPQHF. DNA for the CDR3: TGTGCCAGCAGCTTAGAGGCGGGCAGAAATCAGCCCCAGCATTTT.